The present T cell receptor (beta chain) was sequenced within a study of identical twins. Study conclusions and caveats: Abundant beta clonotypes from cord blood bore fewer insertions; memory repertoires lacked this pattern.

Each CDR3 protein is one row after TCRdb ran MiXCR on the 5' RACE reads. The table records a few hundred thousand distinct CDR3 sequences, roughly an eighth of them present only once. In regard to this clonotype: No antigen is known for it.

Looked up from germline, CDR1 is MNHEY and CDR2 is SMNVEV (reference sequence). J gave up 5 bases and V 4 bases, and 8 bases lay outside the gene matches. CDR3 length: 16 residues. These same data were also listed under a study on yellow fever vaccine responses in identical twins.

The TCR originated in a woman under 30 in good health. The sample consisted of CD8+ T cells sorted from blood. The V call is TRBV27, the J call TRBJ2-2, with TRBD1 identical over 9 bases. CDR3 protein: CASSSIHRGRTGELFF. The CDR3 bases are TGTGCCAGCAGTTCTATTCACAGGGGGCGAACCGGGGAGCTGTTTTTT.